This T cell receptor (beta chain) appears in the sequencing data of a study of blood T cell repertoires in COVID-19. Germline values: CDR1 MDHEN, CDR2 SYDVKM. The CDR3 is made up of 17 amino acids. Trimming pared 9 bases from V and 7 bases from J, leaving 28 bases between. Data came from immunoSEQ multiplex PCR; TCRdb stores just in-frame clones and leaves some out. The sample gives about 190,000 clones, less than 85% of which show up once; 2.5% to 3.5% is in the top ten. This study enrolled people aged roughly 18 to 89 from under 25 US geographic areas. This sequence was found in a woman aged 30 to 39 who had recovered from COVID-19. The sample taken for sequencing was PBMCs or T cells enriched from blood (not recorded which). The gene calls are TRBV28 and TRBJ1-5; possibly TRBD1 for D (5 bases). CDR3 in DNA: TGTGCCAGTCCCCCCGGGGCTTCTGAGCGGGGAATACAGCCCCAGCATTTT. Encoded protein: CASPPGASERGIQPQHF.